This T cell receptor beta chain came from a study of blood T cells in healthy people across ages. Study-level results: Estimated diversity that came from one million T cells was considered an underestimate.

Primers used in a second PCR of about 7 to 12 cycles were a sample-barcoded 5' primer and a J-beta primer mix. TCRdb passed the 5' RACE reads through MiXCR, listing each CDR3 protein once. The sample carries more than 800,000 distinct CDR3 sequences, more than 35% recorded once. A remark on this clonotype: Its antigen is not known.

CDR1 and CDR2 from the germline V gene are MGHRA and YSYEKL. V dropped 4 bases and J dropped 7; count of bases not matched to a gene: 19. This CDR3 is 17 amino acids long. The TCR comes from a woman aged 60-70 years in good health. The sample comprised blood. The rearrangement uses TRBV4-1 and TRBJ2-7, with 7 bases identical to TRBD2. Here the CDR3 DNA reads TGCGCCAGCAGCCGCTCACCGAGGGGAGGGCCGTTCAATGAGCAGTACTTC. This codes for CASSRSPRGGPFNEQYF.